These T cell receptor beta chains were read from a single sample in a study of T-cell reconstitution after alpha-beta-depleted transplantation in children. TCRdb passed the PCR reads through MiXCR, listing each CDR3 protein once. The top ten clones hold approximately 3.8% of a sample with about 410,000 distinct CDR3 sequences, around 21% of them seen once. The sample was PBMCs from the stem cell graft donor, taken from the stem cell graft. The source is a human donor who donated a stem cell graft to a child with acute myeloid leukemia. Both conserved end residues are part of each CDR3. Each record gives: D gene, J gene, V gene, clone size, CDR3 length, CDR3 protein, CDR3 DNA. D genes are given only for firm matches. The size field is filled for only some rows; it gives once, few, many or a size class.

TRBD1	TRBJ1-1	TRBV12-3/TRBV12-4	-	14	CASTKGAVNTEAFF	TGTGCCAGCACAAAGGGGGCAGTGAACACTGAAGCTTTCTTT
-	TRBJ2-7	TRBV6-5	many	12	CASSQGPYEQYF	TGTGCCAGCAGTCAGGGACCGTACGAGCAGTACTTC
-	TRBJ2-7	TRBV27	-	13	CASSLIGPGEQYF	TGTGCCAGCAGTTTAATAGGTCCTGGCGAGCAGTACTTC
-	TRBJ2-7	TRBV29-1	few	12	CSPKPEGYEQYF	TGCAGCCCCAAGCCTGAAGGGTACGAGCAGTACTTC
-	TRBJ2-7	TRBV12-3/TRBV12-4	-	14	CASSLIPTRYEQYF	TGTGCCAGCAGTTTAATCCCGACCCGCTACGAGCAGTACTTC
-	TRBJ2-7	TRBV4-3	few	14	CASSQGRVLGEQYF	TGCGCCAGCAGCCAGGGCAGGGTTCTGGGTGAGCAGTACTTC
TRBD2	TRBJ2-1	TRBV12-3/TRBV12-4	-	14	CASSLVGGPGEQFF	TGTGCCAGCAGTTTAGTGGGAGGGCCTGGTGAGCAGTTCTTC
TRBD1	TRBJ2-1	TRBV7-9	-	12	CASSETGFEQFF	TGTGCCAGCAGCGAGACAGGGTTTGAGCAGTTCTTC
TRBD2	TRBJ2-3	TRBV12-3/TRBV12-4	few	13	CACRLAGGDTQYF	TGTGCCTGCAGACTAGCGGGAGGGGATACGCAGTATTTT
-	TRBJ2-7	TRBV18	few	14	CASSPPSATYEQYF	TGTGCCAGCTCACCACCTAGCGCAACCTACGAGCAGTACTTC
TRBD2	TRBJ2-7	TRBV20-1	many	13	CSGIAGGPYEQYF	TGCAGTGGAATAGCGGGAGGGCCTTACGAGCAGTACTTC
-	TRBJ2-3	TRBV5-1	few	14	CASSLGSIADTQYF	TGCGCCAGCAGCTTGGGTTCGATCGCAGATACGCAGTATTTT
-	TRBJ2-7	TRBV20-1	many	11	CSASRAQGQYF	TGCAGTGCTAGTAGGGCTCAGGGGCAGTACTTC
-	TRBJ2-1	TRBV29-1	many	13	CSVERRAYNEQFF	TGCAGCGTTGAACGGCGGGCCTACAATGAGCAGTTCTTC
TRBD2	TRBJ2-7	TRBV4-2	-	15	CASSQGDGLAREQYF	TGTGCCAGCAGCCAAGGGGACGGACTAGCTCGGGAGCAGTACTTC
-	TRBJ2-3	TRBV10-1	many	13	CASSESGVNTQYF	TGCGCCAGCAGTGAGTCGGGAGTAAATACGCAGTATTTT
TRBD2	TRBJ2-2	TRBV28	few	14	CATHRGGSTGELFF	TGTGCCACCCACCGAGGCGGGAGCACCGGGGAGCTGTTTTTT
-	TRBJ1-6	TRBV20-1	-	13	CSARPPADSPLHF	TGCAGTGCTAGACCGCCGGCGGATTCACCCCTCCACTTT
TRBD2	TRBJ2-3	TRBV19	few	16	CASSILRGGPTDTQYF	TGTGCCAGTAGTATCTTACGGGGAGGGCCCACAGATACGCAGTATTTT
-	TRBJ2-4	TRBV20-1	-	13	CSATRGPKNIQYF	TGCAGTGCTACGAGGGGTCCCAAAAACATTCAGTACTTC
-	TRBJ2-4	TRBV12-3/TRBV12-4	-	13	CASSFGSDNIQYF	TGTGCCAGCAGTTTCGGGAGTGATAACATTCAGTACTTC
TRBD2	TRBJ2-3	TRBV4-2	-	18	CASSQDTRGAFVFDTQYF	TGTGCCAGCAGCCAAGATACGCGGGGGGCGTTCGTTTTCGATACGCAGTATTTT
TRBD2	TRBJ2-7	TRBV7-9	many	14	CASSAGTNSYEQYF	TGTGCCAGCAGCGCCGGGACTAACTCCTACGAGCAGTACTTC
TRBD2	TRBJ2-7	TRBV20-1	few	17	CSARDRLASGVLYEQYF	TGCAGTGCTAGAGATAGGTTGGCTAGCGGGGTCCTCTACGAGCAGTACTTC
TRBD1	TRBJ2-7	TRBV7-8	-	15	CASSARTGGTYEQYF	TGTGCCAGCAGCGCCCGGACAGGGGGCACCTACGAGCAGTACTTC
TRBD1	TRBJ2-1	TRBV7-2	-	14	CASSWKGQGGEQFF	TGTGCCAGCAGCTGGAAGGGACAGGGAGGTGAGCAGTTCTTC
-	TRBJ2-7	TRBV20-1	many	13	CSAKGNLGHEQYF	TGCAGTGCTAAGGGCAACTTGGGTCACGAGCAGTACTTC
TRBD2	TRBJ2-3	TRBV28	-	17	CASNPVPGLAFTDTQYF	TGTGCCAGCAACCCGGTCCCGGGACTAGCGTTCACAGATACGCAGTATTTT
-	TRBJ2-6	TRBV11-2	few	17	CASSLHRPAGGANVLTF	TGTGCCAGCAGCTTACATCGGCCGGCGGGTGGGGCCAACGTCCTGACTTTC
TRBD1	TRBJ2-7	TRBV12-3/TRBV12-4	-	17	CASCRGGGTGDSYEQYF	TGTGCCAGCTGTCGGGGTGGGGGGACAGGGGATTCCTACGAGCAGTACTTC
TRBD2	TRBJ2-3	TRBV6-5	many	15	CASSTPGTRADTQYF	TGTGCCAGCAGTACTCCCGGGACTAGGGCAGATACGCAGTATTTT
TRBD2	TRBJ2-1	TRBV29-1	-	17	CSVDLAGTGGRYNEQFF	TGCAGCGTTGATCTGGCCGGGACGGGAGGGCGGTACAATGAGCAGTTCTTC
-	TRBJ2-1	TRBV20-1	many	14	CSVLSDFSYNEQFF	TGCAGTGTCCTTTCGGACTTCTCCTACAATGAGCAGTTCTTC
-	TRBJ1-1	TRBV10-3	-	13	CAIRIGANTEAFF	TGTGCCATCAGAATTGGAGCGAACACTGAAGCTTTCTTT
-	TRBJ2-1	TRBV29-1	few	11	CSALFYNEQFF	TGCAGCGCCCTGTTCTACAATGAGCAGTTCTTC
TRBD1	TRBJ1-4	TRBV5-5	many	14	CASMGDRGTEKLFF	TGTGCCAGCATGGGGGACAGGGGGACTGAAAAACTGTTTTTT
-	TRBJ2-1	TRBV19	-	14	CASSIKGVAGKGIF	TGTGCCAGTAGTATAAAAGGGGTCGCGGGAAAGGGGATCTTC
-	TRBJ1-5	TRBV2	few	13	CASSVAGGQPQHF	TGTGCCAGCAGTGTGGCAGGTGGTCAGCCCCAGCATTTT
-	TRBJ1-2	TRBV20-1	-	15	CSARDLGSVYYGYTF	TGCAGTGCTAGAGATCTTGGGAGCGTTTACTATGGCTACACCTTC
-	TRBJ1-1	TRBV6-1	-	14	CASSEARVNTEAFF	TGTGCCAGCAGTGAAGCTAGGGTGAACACTGAAGCTTTCTTT
-	TRBJ2-7	TRBV29-1	-	12	CSVGSGAHEQYF	TGCAGCGTTGGTTCAGGGGCCCACGAGCAGTACTTC
-	TRBJ2-2	TRBV12-3/TRBV12-4	-	15	CASPQGRTNTGELFF	TGTGCCAGCCCCCAAGGGAGGACGAACACCGGGGAGCTGTTTTTT
TRBD1	TRBJ2-1	TRBV20-1	few	15	CSATDRGRLYNEQFF	TGCAGTGCTACGGACAGGGGGAGGCTATACAATGAGCAGTTCTTC
-	TRBJ1-1	TRBV5-1	-	15	CASSLSFGGRTEAFF	TGCGCCAGCAGCTTGAGCTTTGGGGGGCGCACTGAAGCTTTCTTT
-	TRBJ1-1	TRBV7-9	few	13	CASSFEGDTEAFF	TGTGCCAGCAGCTTCGAGGGGGACACTGAAGCTTTCTTT
TRBD2	TRBJ2-5	TRBV27	few	13	CASSGGGVETQYF	TGTGCCAGCAGTGGGGGGGGTGTAGAGACCCAGTACTTC
TRBD2	TRBJ2-7	TRBV27	-	17	CASSLASGRIGSYEQYF	TGTGCCAGCAGTTTGGCTAGCGGGAGGATCGGGTCCTACGAGCAGTACTTC
-	TRBJ2-1	TRBV9	-	15	CASSVDRSPYNEQFF	TGTGCCAGCAGCGTCGACAGGAGCCCCTACAATGAGCAGTTCTTC